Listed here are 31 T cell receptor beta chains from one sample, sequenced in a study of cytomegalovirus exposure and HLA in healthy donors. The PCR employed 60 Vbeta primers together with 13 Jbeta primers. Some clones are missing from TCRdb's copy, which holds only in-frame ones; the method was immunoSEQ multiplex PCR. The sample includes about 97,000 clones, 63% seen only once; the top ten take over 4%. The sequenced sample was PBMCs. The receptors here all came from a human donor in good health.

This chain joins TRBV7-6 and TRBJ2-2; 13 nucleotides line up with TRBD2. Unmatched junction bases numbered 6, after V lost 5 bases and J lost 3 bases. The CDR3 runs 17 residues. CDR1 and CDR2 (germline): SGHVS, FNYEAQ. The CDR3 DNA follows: TGTGCCAGCAGCGCGGGACTAGCGGGATTCTACACCGGGGAGCTGTTTTTT. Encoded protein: CASSAGLAGFYTGELFF.

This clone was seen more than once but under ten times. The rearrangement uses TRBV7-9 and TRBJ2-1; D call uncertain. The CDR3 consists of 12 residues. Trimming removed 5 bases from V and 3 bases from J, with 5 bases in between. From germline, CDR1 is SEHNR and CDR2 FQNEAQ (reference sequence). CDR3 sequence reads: CASSLNYNEQFF. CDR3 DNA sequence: TGTGCCAGCAGCCTTAACTACAATGAGCAGTTCTTC.

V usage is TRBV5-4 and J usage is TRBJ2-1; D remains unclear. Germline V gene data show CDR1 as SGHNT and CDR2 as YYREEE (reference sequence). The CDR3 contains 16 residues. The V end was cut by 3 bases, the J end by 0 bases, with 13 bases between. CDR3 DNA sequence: TGTGCCAGCAGCTCCTCGGGTGGATTCTCCTACAATGAGCAGTTCTTC. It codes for CASSSSGGFSYNEQFF.

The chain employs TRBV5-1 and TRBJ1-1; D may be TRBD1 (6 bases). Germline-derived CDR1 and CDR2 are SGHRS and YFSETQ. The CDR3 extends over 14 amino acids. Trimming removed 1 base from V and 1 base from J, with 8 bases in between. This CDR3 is CASSLNRANTEAFF. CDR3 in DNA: TGCGCCAGCAGCTTGAACAGGGCGAACACTGAAGCTTTCTTT.

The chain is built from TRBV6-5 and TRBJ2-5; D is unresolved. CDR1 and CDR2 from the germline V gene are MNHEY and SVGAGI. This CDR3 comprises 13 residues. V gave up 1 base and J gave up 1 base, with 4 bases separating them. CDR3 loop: CASSYFSQETQYF. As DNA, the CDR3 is TGTGCCAGCAGTTACTTTAGCCAAGAGACCCAGTACTTC.

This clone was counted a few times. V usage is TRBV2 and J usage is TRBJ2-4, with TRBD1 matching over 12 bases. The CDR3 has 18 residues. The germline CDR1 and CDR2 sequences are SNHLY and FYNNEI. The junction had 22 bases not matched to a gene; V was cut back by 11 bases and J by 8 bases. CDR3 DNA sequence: TGTGCCGGAAGACCGGGCCGCACCGGGGACAGGGGGCGAGACATTCAGTACTTC. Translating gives CAGRPGRTGDRGRDIQYF.

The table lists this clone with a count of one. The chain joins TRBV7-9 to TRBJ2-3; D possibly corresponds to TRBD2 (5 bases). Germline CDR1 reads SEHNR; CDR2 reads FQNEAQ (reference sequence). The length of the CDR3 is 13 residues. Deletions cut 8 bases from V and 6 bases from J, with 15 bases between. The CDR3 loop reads CASGIDGGDTQYF. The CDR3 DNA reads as TGTGCCAGCGGTATTGACGGAGGTGATACGCAGTATTTT.

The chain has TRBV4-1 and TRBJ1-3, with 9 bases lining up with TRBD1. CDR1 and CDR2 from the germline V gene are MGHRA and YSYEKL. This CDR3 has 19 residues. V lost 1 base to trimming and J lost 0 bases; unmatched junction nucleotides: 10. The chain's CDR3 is CASSQAPGQGELSGNTIYF. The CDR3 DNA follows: TGCGCCAGCAGCCAAGCTCCGGGACAGGGAGAACTCTCTGGAAACACCATATATTTT.

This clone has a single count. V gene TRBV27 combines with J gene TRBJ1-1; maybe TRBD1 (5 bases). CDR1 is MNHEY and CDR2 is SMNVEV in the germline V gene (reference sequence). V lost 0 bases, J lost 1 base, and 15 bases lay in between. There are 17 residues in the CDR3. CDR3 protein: CASSLSGPTGKNTEAFF. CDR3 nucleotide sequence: TGTGCCAGCAGTTTATCGGGGCCTACAGGAAAGAACACTGAAGCTTTCTTT.

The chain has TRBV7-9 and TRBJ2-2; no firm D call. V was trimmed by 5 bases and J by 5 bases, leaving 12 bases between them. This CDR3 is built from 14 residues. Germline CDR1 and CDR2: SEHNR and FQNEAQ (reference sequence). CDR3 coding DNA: TGTGCCAGCAGCAGTCCCCCTAAGACCGGGGAGCTGTTTTTT. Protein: CASSSPPKTGELFF. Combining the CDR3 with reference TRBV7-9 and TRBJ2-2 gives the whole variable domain DTGVSQNPRHKITKRGQNVTFRCDPISEHNRLYWYRQTLGQGPEFLTYFQNEAQLEKSRLLSDRFSAERPKGSFSTLEIQRTEQGDSAMYLCASSSPPKTGELFFGEGSRLTVL.

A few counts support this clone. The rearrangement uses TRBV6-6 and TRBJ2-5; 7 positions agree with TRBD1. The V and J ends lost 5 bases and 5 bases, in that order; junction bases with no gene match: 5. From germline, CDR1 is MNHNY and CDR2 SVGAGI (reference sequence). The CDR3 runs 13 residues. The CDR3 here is CASSRQGGETQYF. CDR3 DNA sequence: TGTGCCAGCAGTAGACAGGGCGGGGAGACCCAGTACTTC.

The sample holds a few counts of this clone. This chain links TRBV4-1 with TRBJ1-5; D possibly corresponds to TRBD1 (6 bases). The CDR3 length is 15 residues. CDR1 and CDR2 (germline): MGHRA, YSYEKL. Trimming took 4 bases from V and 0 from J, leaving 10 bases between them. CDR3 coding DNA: TGCGCCAGCAGCCCCTACAGGGATAGCAATCAGCCCCAGCATTTT. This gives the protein CASSPYRDSNQPQHF.

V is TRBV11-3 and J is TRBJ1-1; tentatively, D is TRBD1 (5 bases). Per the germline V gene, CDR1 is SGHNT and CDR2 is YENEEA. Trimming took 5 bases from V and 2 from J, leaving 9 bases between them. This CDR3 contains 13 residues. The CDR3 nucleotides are TGTGCCAGCAGCAAAGACAGCAACACTGAAGCTTTCTTT. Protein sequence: CASSKDSNTEAFF.

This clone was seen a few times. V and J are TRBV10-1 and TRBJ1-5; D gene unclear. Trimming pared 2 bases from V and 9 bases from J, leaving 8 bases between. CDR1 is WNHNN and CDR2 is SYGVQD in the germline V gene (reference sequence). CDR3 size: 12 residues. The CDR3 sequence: CASSEGSGPQHF. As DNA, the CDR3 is TGCGCCAGCAGTGAGGGGTCAGGGCCCCAGCATTTT.

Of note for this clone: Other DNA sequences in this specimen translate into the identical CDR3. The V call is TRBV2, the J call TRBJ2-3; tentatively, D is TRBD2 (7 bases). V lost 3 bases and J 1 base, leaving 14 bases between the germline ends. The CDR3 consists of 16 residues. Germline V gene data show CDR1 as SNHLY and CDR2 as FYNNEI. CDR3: CASSEWGGGGTDTQYF. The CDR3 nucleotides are TGTGCCAGCAGTGAGTGGGGGGGCGGAGGCACAGATACGCAGTATTTT.

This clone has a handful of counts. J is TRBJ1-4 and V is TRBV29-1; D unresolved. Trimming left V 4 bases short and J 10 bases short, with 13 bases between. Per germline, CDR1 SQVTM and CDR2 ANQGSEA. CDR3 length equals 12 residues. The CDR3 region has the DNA TGCAGCGTTGTGCTCCCGGGAGGAAAACTGTTTTTT. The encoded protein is CSVVLPGGKLFF.

This chain's CDR3 is CASRISNSGNSPLHF. The CDR3 DNA reads as TGTGCCAGCAGGATATCAAACTCAGGGAATTCACCCCTCCACTTT. This sequence joins TRBV6-5 and TRBJ1-6, with a possible D match to TRBD1 (5 bases). The CDR3 contains 15 residues. Trimming removed 6 bases at V and 7 bases at J, with 16 bases between. Germline CDR1 and CDR2: MNHEY and SVGAGI.

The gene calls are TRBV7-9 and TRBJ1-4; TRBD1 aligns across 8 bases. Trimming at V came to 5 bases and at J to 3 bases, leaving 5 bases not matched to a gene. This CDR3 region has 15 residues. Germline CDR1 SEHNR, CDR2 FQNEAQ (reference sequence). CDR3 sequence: CASSPRTGPNEKLFF. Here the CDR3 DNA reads TGTGCCAGCAGCCCCAGGACAGGGCCTAATGAAAAACTGTTTTTT.

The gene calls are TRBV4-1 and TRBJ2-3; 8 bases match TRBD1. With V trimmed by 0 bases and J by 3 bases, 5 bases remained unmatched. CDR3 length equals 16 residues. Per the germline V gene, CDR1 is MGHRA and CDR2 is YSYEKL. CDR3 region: CASSQEGGQGTDTQYF. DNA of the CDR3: TGCGCCAGCAGCCAAGAGGGCGGACAGGGAACAGATACGCAGTATTTT.

CDR3 in amino acids: CASTRGGGGTGELFF. DNA of the CDR3: TGTGCCAGCACCCGAGGCGGGGGCGGCACCGGGGAGCTGTTTTTT. The gene calls are TRBV6-5 and TRBJ2-2, with TRBD2 as a possible D gene (7 bases). Germline lookup yields CDR1 MNHEY and CDR2 SVGAGI. Trimming stripped 7 bases from V and 4 bases from J, with 16 bases between. This CDR3 spans 15 amino acids.

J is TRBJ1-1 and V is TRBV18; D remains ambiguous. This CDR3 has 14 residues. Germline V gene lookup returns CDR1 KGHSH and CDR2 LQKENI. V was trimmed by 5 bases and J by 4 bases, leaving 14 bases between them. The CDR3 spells CASSSREGGTEAFF. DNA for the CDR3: TGTGCCAGCTCATCCAGAGAGGGCGGCACTGAAGCTTTCTTT.

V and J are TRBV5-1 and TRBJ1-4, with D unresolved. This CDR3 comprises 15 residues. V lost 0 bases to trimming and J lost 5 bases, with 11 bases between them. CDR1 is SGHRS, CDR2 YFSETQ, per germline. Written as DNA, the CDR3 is TGCGCCAGCAGCTTGGCCGGGAGCAAGAATGAAAAACTGTTTTTT. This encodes CASSLAGSKNEKLFF.

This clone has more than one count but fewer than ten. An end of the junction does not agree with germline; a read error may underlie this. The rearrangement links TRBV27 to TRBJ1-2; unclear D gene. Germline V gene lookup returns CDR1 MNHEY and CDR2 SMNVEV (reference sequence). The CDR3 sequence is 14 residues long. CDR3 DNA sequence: TGTGCCAGCAGTTCTACCCGGGAAGCACCTCCGAGGGAGTTC. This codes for CASSSTREAPPREF.

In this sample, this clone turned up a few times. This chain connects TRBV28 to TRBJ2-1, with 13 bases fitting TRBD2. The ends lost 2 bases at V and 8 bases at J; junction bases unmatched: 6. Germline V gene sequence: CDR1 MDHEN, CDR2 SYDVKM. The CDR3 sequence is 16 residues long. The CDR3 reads CASSLTTSGRIDEQFF. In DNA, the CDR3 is TGTGCCAGCAGTTTAACGACTAGCGGGAGGATCGATGAGCAGTTCTTC.

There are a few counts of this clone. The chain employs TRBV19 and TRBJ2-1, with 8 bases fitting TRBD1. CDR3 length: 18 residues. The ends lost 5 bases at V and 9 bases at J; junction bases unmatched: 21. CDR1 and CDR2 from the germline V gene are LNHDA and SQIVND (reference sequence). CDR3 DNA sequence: TGTGCCAGTAGTTCCCCAGGGGACCCAGGGGGCGGCAATTGTGAGCAGTTCTTC. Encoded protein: CASSSPGDPGGGNCEQFF.

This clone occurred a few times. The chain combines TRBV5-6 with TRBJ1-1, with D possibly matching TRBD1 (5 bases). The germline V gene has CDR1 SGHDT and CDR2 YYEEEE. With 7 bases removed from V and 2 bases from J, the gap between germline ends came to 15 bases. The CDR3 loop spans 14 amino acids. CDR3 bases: TGTGCCAGCCGACAGATACAGGCAAACACTGAAGCTTTCTTT. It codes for CASRQIQANTEAFF.

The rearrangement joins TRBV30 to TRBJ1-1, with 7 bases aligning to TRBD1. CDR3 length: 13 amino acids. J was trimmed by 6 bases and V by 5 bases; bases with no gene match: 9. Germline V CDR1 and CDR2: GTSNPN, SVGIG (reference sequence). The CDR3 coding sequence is TGTGCCTGGGTATTACAGGGGTTCCCTGAAGCTTTCTTT. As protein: CAWVLQGFPEAFF.

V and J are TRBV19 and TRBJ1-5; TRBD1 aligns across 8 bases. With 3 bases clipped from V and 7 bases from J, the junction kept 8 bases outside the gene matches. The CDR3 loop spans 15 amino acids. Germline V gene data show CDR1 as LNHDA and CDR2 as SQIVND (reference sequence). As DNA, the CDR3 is TGTGCCAGTAGTATTCAGGGGGCGGGTACGCAGCCCCAGCATTTT. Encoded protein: CASSIQGAGTQPQHF.

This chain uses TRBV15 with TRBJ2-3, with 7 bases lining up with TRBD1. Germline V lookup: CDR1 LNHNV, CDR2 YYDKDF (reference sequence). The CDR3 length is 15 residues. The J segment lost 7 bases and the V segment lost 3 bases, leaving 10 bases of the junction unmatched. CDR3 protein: CATSRETGVINTQYF. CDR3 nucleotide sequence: TGTGCCACCAGCAGGGAAACAGGGGTAATAAATACGCAGTATTTT. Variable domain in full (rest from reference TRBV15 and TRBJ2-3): DAMVIQNPRYQVTQFGKPVTLSCSQTLNHNVMYWYQQKSSQAPKLLFHYYDKDFNNEADTPDNFQSRRPNTSFCFLDIRSPGLGDTAMYLCATSRETGVINTQYFGPGTRLTVL.

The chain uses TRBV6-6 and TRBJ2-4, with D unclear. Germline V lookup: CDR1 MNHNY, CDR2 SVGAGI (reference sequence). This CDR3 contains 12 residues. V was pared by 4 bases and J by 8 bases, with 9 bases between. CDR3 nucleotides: TGTGCCAGCAGTTCCGATACAGACATTCAGTACTTC. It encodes CASSSDTDIQYF.

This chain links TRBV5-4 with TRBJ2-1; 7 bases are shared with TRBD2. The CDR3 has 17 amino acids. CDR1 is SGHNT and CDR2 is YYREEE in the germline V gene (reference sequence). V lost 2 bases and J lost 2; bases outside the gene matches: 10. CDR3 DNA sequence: TGTGCCAGCAGCTTCGACATGCGGGGGAAGACCTACAATGAGCAGTTCTTC. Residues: CASSFDMRGKTYNEQFF.